The present entry profiles one T cell receptor (beta chain) with its context. Its target antigen remains unknown. Base quality data are lacking; no much larger clone is found one base away. This sample was taken from a study of shared clonotypes between healthy human individuals (TCRdb year 2020). For the study in its entirety: The cohort comprised a couple of women and a few men aged 18 to 49 years. For each donor, CD4 naive and CD4 memory were each given three plates, CD8 naive was given two plates, and CD8 memory was given one plate. The study deeply sequenced blood TCR repertoires of about 5 healthy adults to estimate repertoire size and the extent of clonotype sharing between individuals. Libraries were prepared and TCR repertoires were sequenced by different laboratories using diverse techniques, in order to increase sequencing depth and limit assay-specific biases. Leukapheresis yielded between about 0.9 and 9 billion PBMCs per donor. Beyond this particular receptor, the publication reports: Estimated clonotype richness was generally larger for naive than for memory subsets. Incomplete sequencing was indicated by rarefaction of sorted-subset datasets, despite the large sequencing depth. Approximately 4.8% of naive CD4, 3% to 3.5% of naive CD8, around 2.3% of memory CD4, and approximately 0.39% of memory CD8 clonotypes were shared across a few donors. Compared with non-shared clonotypes, the clonotypes found in all four sorted-subset donors had higher generation probabilities. Based on pairwise subsampling, the degree of clonotype sharing among donors was expected to be affected by sequencing depth. Only blood was sampled, and tissue TCR repertoires likely differ from those in blood. The genetic and exposure-history diversity represented was limited by the small number of donors.

The donors were healthy, HIV-negative adults with no recently reported acute infections or vaccinations. Every donor was a Caucasian adult living in Nashville, Tennessee, USA. Magnetic negative selection was used to enrich CD4+ T cells, after which naive cells were positively selected on CD45RA and the negative fraction became the memory subset. After blood collection by leukapheresis, PBMCs were isolated using Ficoll-Histopaque density gradient centrifugation and then cryopreserved in the vapor phase of liquid nitrogen. Analytical flow cytometry was used to check the purity and quantity of each magnetically sorted T cell population. Genomic DNA was isolated from every sorted fraction and measured by UV absorbance on a Nanodrop 2000c. The germline V gene supplies CDR1 SGHTA and CDR2 FQGNSA. Trimming removed 5 bases from V and 6 bases from J, leaving 13 bases between the germline ends. The CDR3 measures 13 amino acids from cysteine to phenylalanine. This entry keeps only the CDR3 DNA: 39 bases, framed from base 1.

Using the deep immunoSEQ assay, TCR CDR3 regions were amplified from genomic DNA by multiplex PCR. For each cell subset, the extracted genomic DNA was distributed evenly across all wells of several immunoSEQ 96-well plates, and each plate served as one replicate. For sorted subsets, approximately 200 ng of genomic DNA, equivalent to some 30,000 T cell genomes, went into each replicate PCR. The purified libraries were quantified using a Qubit 3.0 fluorometer, sized with a Bioanalyzer 2100, and then quantified again using the KAPA Library Quantification kit. Each immunoSEQ 96-well plate was sequenced on its own single-read 150-cycle Illumina NextSeq 550 flow cell. In the source study's methods: The immunoSEQ output contained only junctional sequences without quality scores, so filtering could not match that applied to full-length reads. Sequences were annotated with PyIR, a Python wrapper for IgBLAST v1.9, and V/J genes and CDR3 were assigned using IMGT germline references. Reads were removed for weak V/J assignments (E-value above 1e-6), missing CDR3, stop codons, out-of-frame junctions, or ambiguous translated residues. A V3J clonotype was defined by an identical inferred V gene, J gene, and CDR3 amino acid sequence. The percentage overlap between two repertoires was calculated by dividing the number of shared unique clonotypes by the size of the smaller repertoire. Repertoire richness was assessed with RTK rarefaction, the Chao1 estimator, and Recon v2.1 estimates of unobserved clonotypes. OLGA was used to compute generation probabilities for all TCRbeta clonotypes that the gDNA method yielded from a few donors. The clones in this table, taken by TCRdb from immuneACCESS, are in-frame only. Not every clone is retained; where verified, under half of the shortfall comes from an unresolved V gene, and the cause of the rest is unknown. V and J calls and clone size come straight from that table; D and trimming were deduced from the DNA. This sample has about 1.5 million clones in its table, and 95% to 99% of those were observed once. The top ten clones comprise approximately 0.44% of the sample.

The sample consisted of naive CD4+ T cells sorted from blood. Interpreted using the paper, the cell subset or site label stands for: CD45RA+ positively selected. This clonotype originated in a man aged 30 to 39 in good health. The chain uses TRBV7-2 and TRBJ2-5; the D gene lacks a confident call. The bases are TGTGCCAGCAGCCCTACAAGGGTGCAGACCCAGTACTTC. Its translation is CASSPTRVQTQYF.